This T cell receptor beta chain was obtained from a study of T cell responses to AZD1222 COVID-19 vaccine. Study results and caveats: Regions 160-218 and 743-854 held dominance among vaccine-associated CD4 TCRs, which spanned spike.

Generated by immunoSEQ multiplex PCR, the TCRdb table keeps only in-frame clones and is missing some. The table lists roughly 110,000 clones, about 89% of them singletons. Unmatched junction bases numbered 15, after V lost 7 bases and J lost 8 bases. The CDR3 loop spans 15 amino acids. Germline-derived CDR1 and CDR2 are MNHEY and SMNVEV (reference sequence). This clone has only one observation. Its target is not known. The clonotype comes from an adult in good health. Source: peripheral blood, taken on day 0 of AZD1222 vaccination. The V gene is TRBV27, the J gene TRBJ1-2, with 8 bases lining up with TRBD1. CDR3 sequence reads: CASISMTGDRGGYTF. The CDR3 DNA sequence: TGTGCCAGCATCTCCATGACAGGGGACAGAGGCGGCTACACCTTC.